The 26 T cell receptor beta chains below all came from one sample that was sequenced in a study of cytomegalovirus exposure and HLA in healthy donors. PCR was performed using 60 Vbeta and 13 Jbeta primers. The assay was immunoSEQ multiplex PCR, and TCRdb's table has in-frame clones only and misses some. The sample shows 180,000 or so clones, roughly four fifths of them seen only once. The sequencing input was PBMCs. The receptors derive from a boy under 10 years old in good health and CMV-seronegative.

The chain has TRBV6-5 and TRBJ1-2; tentatively, D is TRBD1 (5 bases). The germline CDR1 and CDR2 sequences are MNHEY and SVGAGI. This CDR3 has 13 amino acids. V lost 6 bases and J lost 9, with 17 bases in between. The CDR3 region is CASSPRGEASYTF. The CDR3, as DNA: TGTGCCAGCAGCCCTCGAGGGGAGGCTAGCTACACCTTC.

The V call is TRBV27, the J call TRBJ2-5; D is perhaps TRBD1 (5 bases). The better agreement between TRBJ2-7 and the DNA end casts doubt on the J call. The V gene's germline CDR1 is MNHEY and CDR2 SMNVEV (reference sequence). This CDR3 spans 15 amino acids. CDR3 in amino acids: CASSRTGSTVYEQYF. In DNA, the CDR3 is TGTGCCAGCAGTCGGACGGGCTCGACAGTCTACGAGCAGTACTTC.

The chain links TRBV5-5 to TRBJ2-1; D unresolved. Germline values: CDR1 SGHKS, CDR2 YYEKEE (reference sequence). Trimming removed 5 bases from V and 0 bases from J, with 12 bases in between. The CDR3 contains 15 residues. CDR3 sequence (DNA): TGTGCCAGCAGTGAGAGTCGACTCTCCTACAATGAGCAGTTCTTC. Translated, it gives CASSESRLSYNEQFF.

This rearrangement joins TRBV5-6 to TRBJ2-2; weak D call: TRBD1 (7 bases). The CDR3 has 16 amino acids. The V end lost 0 bases, the J end lost 1 base, and 10 bases lay between the germline ends. Germline V gives CDR1 SGHDT, CDR2 YYEEEE. For the CDR3, the DNA is TGTGCCAGCAGCTTGGGACAGGGAGGGAACACCGGGGAGCTGTTTTTT. This translates into CASSLGQGGNTGELFF.

The J gene is TRBJ2-7, the V gene TRBV5-1; perhaps TRBD2 as D (5 bases). V dropped 0 bases and J dropped 4 bases, with 11 bases sitting between them. Per the germline V gene, CDR1 is SGHRS and CDR2 is YFSETQ. The CDR3 runs to 14 residues. The CDR3 spells CASSLAGGTYEQYF. CDR3 bases: TGCGCCAGCAGCTTGGCCGGAGGAACATACGAGCAGTACTTC.

The J gene is TRBJ2-1, the V gene TRBV2; D call uncertain. The CDR3 is 14 residues long. CDR1 is SNHLY and CDR2 is FYNNEI in the germline V gene. Trimming cost V 8 bases and J 0 bases, with 11 bases left between them. The CDR3 spells CASGGQSSYNEQFF. The CDR3 coding sequence is TGTGCCAGCGGCGGTCAGAGCTCCTACAATGAGCAGTTCTTC. Full variable domain (outside the CDR3, taken from reference TRBV2 and TRBJ2-1): EPEVTQTPSHQVTQMGQEVILRCVPISNHLYFYWYRQILGQKVEFLVSFYNNEISEKSEIFDDQFSVERPDGSNFTLKIRSTKLEDSAMYFCASGGQSSYNEQFFGPGTRLTVL.

This sequence joins TRBV7-2 and TRBJ1-4; 8 nucleotides line up with TRBD1. The germline V gene encodes CDR1 SGHTA and CDR2 FQGNSA. The trim removed 5 bases at V and 2 bases at J, leaving 1 base unmatched. The CDR3 extends over 14 amino acids. The CDR3 DNA sequence: TGTGCCAGCAGCCGGGACAGGACTAATGAAAAACTGTTTTTT. Translation: CASSRDRTNEKLFF.

This chain links TRBV2 with TRBJ1-1; D may be TRBD1 (5 bases). Trimming removed 4 bases from V and 1 base from J, with 10 bases in between. The CDR3 contains 14 residues. The germline V gene has CDR1 SNHLY and CDR2 FYNNEI. The DNA of the CDR3 is TGTGCCAGCAGTGTCAGGGTAGCGAACACTGAAGCTTTCTTT. This encodes CASSVRVANTEAFF.

A few counts support this clone. The J gene is TRBJ1-3, the V gene TRBV6-5; D possibly corresponds to TRBD1 (6 bases). The germline V and J ends were trimmed by 3 bases and 1 base, with 13 bases remaining between them. CDR1 and CDR2 (germline): MNHEY, SVGAGI. The CDR3 is 16 residues long. DNA for the CDR3: TGTGCCAGCAGTTATCGACAGGCATTATCTGGAAACACCATATATTTT. Amino acid sequence: CASSYRQALSGNTIYF.

The rearrangement uses TRBV5-8 and TRBJ1-2; no clear D. V was trimmed by 6 bases and J by 13 bases, leaving 13 bases between them. The CDR3 covers 10 residues. Germline V lookup: CDR1 SGHTS, CDR2 YDEGEE. Here the CDR3 reads CASTLAGGTF. The CDR3 DNA is TGTGCCAGCACTCTAGCCGGTGGCACCTTC.

The gene calls are TRBV2 and TRBJ2-7, with 9 positions matching TRBD1. CDR3 length: 13 amino acids. CDR1 is SNHLY, CDR2 FYNNEI, per germline. The V and J ends lost 4 bases and 4 bases, in that order; junction bases with no gene match: 2. CDR3 amino acids: CASSGQGEYEQYF. CDR3 coding DNA: TGTGCCAGCAGTGGACAGGGGGAGTACGAGCAGTACTTC.

This chain uses TRBV5-6 with TRBJ1-3; 7 nucleotides match TRBD1. After removal of 3 bases from V and 4 bases from J, the junction contained 7 bases not matched to a gene. The V gene's germline CDR1 is SGHDT and CDR2 YYEEEE. The CDR3 covers 15 residues. The CDR3 DNA follows: TGTGCCAGCAGCTGGGGGCCGACAGGGGGAAACACCATATATTTT. As protein: CASSWGPTGGNTIYF.

The V gene is TRBV6-1, the J gene TRBJ2-3, with TRBD1 as a possible D gene (5 bases). Trimming left V 11 bases short and J 2 bases short, with 17 bases between. CDR3 length: 14 residues. The germline gives CDR1 MNHNS, CDR2 SASEGT. The CDR3 DNA reads TGTGCCGGCACCAGGAACAGGTACACAGATACGCAGTATTTT. Protein product: CAGTRNRYTDTQYF.

This clone was seen a handful of times. This chain joins TRBV6-6 and TRBJ1-2; 7 nucleotides line up with TRBD1. This CDR3 spans 15 amino acids. Germline assignment: CDR1 MNHNY and CDR2 SVGAGI (reference sequence). J lost 4 bases, V lost 6 bases, and 11 bases had no gene match. CDR3 in DNA: TGTGCCAGCAGCCTCCGGGACAGCGACTCCTATGGCTACACCTTC. The encoded protein is CASSLRDSDSYGYTF.

This chain connects TRBV15 to TRBJ2-5, with a weak D call TRBD2 (5 bases). With 3 bases removed from V and 7 bases from J, the gap between germline ends came to 18 bases. The CDR3 has 15 amino acids. Germline CDR1 LNHNV, CDR2 YYDKDF (reference sequence). CDR3 protein: CATSRPPLGYGTQYF. The CDR3 DNA follows: TGTGCCACCAGCAGGCCTCCACTAGGTTATGGGACCCAGTACTTC.

This clone was seen a single time. The chain uses TRBV19 and TRBJ1-6, with 7 positions matching TRBD1. Germline V CDR1 and CDR2: LNHDA, SQIVND (reference sequence). This CDR3 has 15 amino acids. Germline trimming cut 6 bases from V and 3 bases from J; bases unmatched to any gene: 5. The CDR3 region has the DNA TGTGCCAGTAGCGAACAGGGGCTCTATAATTCACCCCTCCACTTT. Protein sequence: CASSEQGLYNSPLHF.

The gene calls are TRBV5-4 and TRBJ1-2, with TRBD1 matching 10 bases. The length of the CDR3 is 13 residues. Germline V gene sequence: CDR1 SGHNT, CDR2 YYREEE (reference sequence). The J segment lost 7 bases and the V segment lost 8 bases, leaving 8 bases of the junction unmatched. The CDR3 nucleotides are TGTGCCAGTCCGGGACAGGGGAAGTCTGGCTACACCTTC. Residues: CASPGQGKSGYTF.

This chain uses TRBV7-2 with TRBJ1-5; 7 bases are shared with TRBD1. This CDR3 comprises 16 residues. Germline CDR1 reads SGHTA; CDR2 reads FQGNSA. The V and J ends lost 5 bases and 2 bases, in that order; junction bases with no gene match: 9. In nucleotides, the CDR3 is TGTGCCAGCAGCCTACAGGGGTGGCCCGGCAATCAGCCCCAGCATTTT. Its protein product is CASSLQGWPGNQPQHF.

The rearrangement links TRBV29-1 to TRBJ1-2; no reliable D call. Trimming removed 4 bases from V and 4 bases from J, with 13 bases in between. There are 13 residues in the CDR3. Germline values: CDR1 SQVTM, CDR2 ANQGSEA. The CDR3 loop reads CSVVPGDTYGYTF. The CDR3 DNA is TGCAGCGTTGTTCCCGGGGATACCTATGGCTACACCTTC.

The chain couples TRBV2 to TRBJ1-4, with D perhaps TRBD1 (6 bases). The germline CDR1 and CDR2 sequences are SNHLY and FYNNEI. Trimming left V 6 bases short and J 8 bases short, with 16 bases between. This CDR3 has 14 amino acids. The CDR3 protein is CASRRDNGDEKLFF. The CDR3 coding sequence is TGTGCCAGCAGACGGGACAACGGCGACGAAAAACTGTTTTTT.

The chain is built from TRBV19 and TRBJ2-2; the D gene is possibly TRBD2 (5 bases). V lost 8 bases, J lost 1 base, and 11 bases lay in between. The germline V gene has CDR1 LNHDA and CDR2 SQIVND (reference sequence). The CDR3 length is 14 residues. The CDR3 region is CASDTGLNTGELFF. CDR3 DNA: TGTGCCAGTGACACCGGACTGAACACCGGGGAGCTGTTTTTT.

The CDR3 DNA reads TGTGCCAGCAGCTCACGAAGGGGCGGGGAGCTGTTTTTT. Translation gives CASSSRRGGELFF. This rearrangement joins TRBV7-2 to TRBJ2-2; D possibly corresponds to TRBD1 (5 bases). The CDR3 is 13 amino acids. Germline V gene data show CDR1 as SGHTA and CDR2 as FQGNSA. V lost 4 bases and J 7 bases, leaving 10 bases between the germline ends.

V usage is TRBV7-3 and J usage is TRBJ1-1; D is perhaps TRBD1 (6 bases). Trimming took 2 bases from V and 7 from J, leaving 11 bases between them. Germline V lookup: CDR1 SGHTA, CDR2 FQGTGA. CDR3 size: 13 residues. The CDR3 DNA reads as TGTGCCAGCAGCTTACAGGGGAGGGGTGAAGCTTTCTTT. Translation: CASSLQGRGEAFF.

The gene calls are TRBV4-2 and TRBJ2-5; TRBD1 aligns across 9 bases. The V gene end was trimmed by 1 base and the J gene end by 5 bases; junction bases not matched to a gene: 8. Looked up from germline, CDR1 is LGHNA and CDR2 is YNFKEQ. The CDR3 is 16 residues long. The CDR3, as DNA: TGTGCCAGCAGCCAAGTGTTGACAGGGGGGGTGGAGACCCAGTACTTC. Translated: CASSQVLTGGVETQYF.

This sequence joins TRBV5-8 and TRBJ1-4, with 12 bases fitting TRBD1. V lost 3 bases to trimming and J lost 8 bases; unmatched junction nucleotides: 8. Germline V gene lookup returns CDR1 SGHTS and CDR2 YDEGEE. The CDR3 spans 16 residues. The CDR3 region has the DNA TGTGCCAGCAGCTCCGTCCCTGGGACAGGGGGCGAAAAACTGTTTTTT. Encoded protein: CASSSVPGTGGEKLFF.

The genes are TRBV13 and TRBJ2-5, with TRBD2 matching over 11 bases. In germline, CDR1 is PRHDT, CDR2 FYEKMQ (reference sequence). Trimming at V came to 1 base and at J to 5 bases, leaving 12 bases not matched to a gene. The CDR3 spans 18 residues. Here the CDR3 reads CASSLVTSGDLAGETQYF. In DNA form, the CDR3 reads TGTGCCAGCAGCTTAGTGACTAGCGGGGACCTAGCGGGGGAGACCCAGTACTTC. The entire variable domain, with the rest obtained from reference TRBV13 and TRBJ2-5, is as follows: AAGVIQSPRHLIKEKRETATLKCYPIPRHDTVYWYQQGPGQDPQFLISFYEKMQSDKGSIPDRFSAQQFSDYHSELNMSSLELGDSALYFCASSLVTSGDLAGETQYFGPGTRLLVL.